The next 32 T cell receptor beta chains were all read from a single sample in a study of cytomegalovirus exposure and HLA in healthy donors. A multiplex PCR was run with 60 Vbeta primers and 13 Jbeta primers. Sequenced by immunoSEQ multiplex PCR; TCRdb stores in-frame clones only, minus some. This table holds 150,000 to 190,000 clones, about 68% found once. The sample taken for sequencing was PBMCs. These receptors originate from a man between 18 and 35 years old in good health and CMV-seronegative.

The genes are TRBV5-1 and TRBJ2-7, with 9 bases aligning to TRBD2. This CDR3 contains 15 residues. Germline CDR1 reads SGHRS; CDR2 reads YFSETQ. Germline trimming cut 1 base from V and 9 bases from J; bases unmatched to any gene: 11. CDR3 region: CASSLWYAGGPGQYF. CDR3 nucleotides: TGCGCCAGCAGCTTGTGGTATGCGGGAGGGCCTGGGCAGTACTTC.

This clone was counted only a few times. This chain connects TRBV11-2 to TRBJ2-7; 7 bases are shared with TRBD2. CDR1 SGHAT and CDR2 FQNNGV come from the germline V gene. This CDR3 spans 17 amino acids. V lost 3 bases to trimming and J lost 3 bases; unmatched junction nucleotides: 14. CDR3 nucleotides: TGTGCCAGCAGCTTGGGGAAGGTGGGTCAGCGGGGCTACGAGCAGTACTTC. Protein: CASSLGKVGQRGYEQYF.

In its sample, this clone was seen once. The chain joins TRBV4-1 to TRBJ1-5; no firm D call. The germline V gene encodes CDR1 MGHRA and CDR2 YSYEKL. The CDR3 contains 15 residues. Deletions cut 4 bases from V and 4 bases from J, with 14 bases between. The CDR3 region is CASSRLGRQNQPQHF. CDR3 in DNA: TGCGCCAGCAGCCGACTCGGGAGGCAGAATCAGCCCCAGCATTTT.

The rearrangement links TRBV19 to TRBJ2-2; D not certain. This CDR3 comprises 14 residues. The germline V gene encodes CDR1 LNHDA and CDR2 SQIVND (reference sequence). Trimming stripped 5 bases from V and 4 bases from J, with 11 bases between. The CDR3 region is CASSYGLGTGELFF. Written as DNA, the CDR3 is TGTGCCAGTAGTTACGGGTTGGGCACCGGGGAGCTGTTTTTT.

This chain uses TRBV18 with TRBJ1-5, with TRBD1 matching over 10 bases. The CDR3 has 15 amino acids. Germline V gene data show CDR1 as KGHSH and CDR2 as LQKENI. Trimming took 5 bases from V and 4 from J; bases not matched to a gene: 5. CDR3 in amino acids: CASSISGQGNQPQHF. Written as DNA, the CDR3 is TGTGCCAGCTCAATTTCGGGACAGGGGAATCAGCCCCAGCATTTT.

The rearrangement uses TRBV13 and TRBJ2-5, with 8 bases matching TRBD2. CDR3 size: 14 residues. V lost 4 bases, J lost 7 bases, and 8 bases stayed unmatched. Germline values: CDR1 PRHDT, CDR2 FYEKMQ (reference sequence). This CDR3 reads CASSSAGVRRTQYF. The CDR3 region has the DNA TGTGCCAGCAGCTCAGCGGGAGTAAGGAGGACCCAGTACTTC.

The gene calls are TRBV6-6 and TRBJ1-5, with 7 bases aligning to TRBD1. Germline CDR1 reads MNHNY; CDR2 reads SVGAGI (reference sequence). The CDR3 runs to 14 residues. With V trimmed by 6 bases and J by 0 bases, 2 bases remained unmatched. CDR3 in amino acids: CASRGDSSNQPQHF. The CDR3 region has the DNA TGTGCCAGCAGGGGGGACAGTAGCAATCAGCCCCAGCATTTT.

Written as DNA, the CDR3 is TGCGCCAGCAGCCACTTGACAGAGCAAAACACCATATATTTT. Translation gives CASSHLTEQNTIYF. V gene TRBV4-3 combines with J gene TRBJ1-3; D may be TRBD1 (5 bases). The CDR3 has 14 residues. The germline CDR1 and CDR2 sequences are LGHNA and YSLEER. The V and J ends lost 3 bases and 6 bases respectively, with 12 bases between them.

The chain employs TRBV27 and TRBJ2-7, with 7 bases aligning to TRBD1. Germline CDR1 is MNHEY and CDR2 is SMNVEV (reference sequence). V dropped 4 bases and J dropped 5; count of bases not matched to a gene: 5. The CDR3 contains 13 residues. The CDR3 sequence: CASSSTGDHEQYF. CDR3 bases: TGTGCCAGCAGTTCCACAGGGGACCACGAGCAGTACTTC.

This chain joins TRBV9 and TRBJ2-7; TRBD1 aligns across 8 bases. The CDR3 is 16 residues long. The junction had 8 bases not matched to a gene; V was cut back by 3 bases and J by 0 bases. Per germline, CDR1 SGDLS and CDR2 YYNGEE. The CDR3 DNA reads as TGTGCCAGCAGCGCGGGACAGGCCCGGCACTCCTACGAGCAGTACTTC. Encoded protein: CASSAGQARHSYEQYF. The variable domain in full, with the rest retrieved from reference TRBV9 and TRBJ2-7, is DSGVTQTPKHLITATGQRVTLRCSPRSGDLSVYWYQQSLDQGLQFLIQYYNGEERAKGNILERFSAQQFPDLHSELNLSSLELGDSALYFCASSAGQARHSYEQYFGPGTRLTVT.

J is TRBJ2-5 and V is TRBV9; D gene uncertain. In germline, CDR1 is SGDLS, CDR2 YYNGEE. Trimming pared 2 bases from V and 6 bases from J, leaving 11 bases between. CDR3 size: 13 residues. The chain's CDR3 is CASSVDPGQTQYF. CDR3 sequence (DNA): TGTGCCAGCAGCGTCGACCCTGGGCAGACCCAGTACTTC.

The chain employs TRBV6-1 and TRBJ2-7; 7 bases agree with TRBD1. V was pared by 1 base and J by 3 bases, with 3 bases of the junction left unmatched. The CDR3 covers 14 residues. Germline CDR1 MNHNS, CDR2 SASEGT. In nucleotides, the CDR3 is TGTGCCAGCAGTGAAGATCACAGGGGCTACGAGCAGTACTTC. It codes for CASSEDHRGYEQYF.

The chain couples TRBV7-9 to TRBJ1-3, with 7 positions matching TRBD1. The CDR3 covers 15 residues. The V segment lost 5 bases and the J segment 4 bases; nucleotides outside the gene matches: 8. Per the germline V gene, CDR1 is SEHNR and CDR2 is FQNEAQ (reference sequence). The CDR3 nucleotides read TGTGCCAGCAGCCCAGTGGGGACAGTAGGAAACACCATATATTTT. This encodes CASSPVGTVGNTIYF.

V gene TRBV19 combines with J gene TRBJ1-2; D possibly corresponds to TRBD1 (6 bases). The CDR3 consists of 15 residues. V was clipped by 1 base and J by 2 bases, with 11 bases between them. CDR1 and CDR2 from the germline V gene are LNHDA and SQIVND (reference sequence). CDR3 loop: CASSIGGPVNYGYTF. CDR3 bases: TGTGCCAGTAGTATAGGGGGGCCAGTCAACTATGGCTACACCTTC.

V and J are TRBV18 and TRBJ2-3; D remains unclear. Trimming took 1 base from V and 2 from J, leaving 7 bases between them. The V gene's germline CDR1 is KGHSH and CDR2 LQKENI. The CDR3 contains 14 residues. CDR3 nucleotide sequence: TGTGCCAGCTCACCACTGGAGCCCACAGATACGCAGTATTTT. Translating gives CASSPLEPTDTQYF.

The rearrangement links TRBV28 to TRBJ1-1; possible D gene TRBD1, 5 bases. CDR3 size: 15 residues. V was cut by 3 bases and J by 1 base, with 12 bases left in between. Germline V gene data show CDR1 as MDHEN and CDR2 as SYDVKM. The DNA for the CDR3 is TGTGCCAGCAGTTTGGGGGGGAATGGGAACACTGAAGCTTTCTTT. As protein: CASSLGGNGNTEAFF. Looking up the rest from reference TRBV28 and TRBJ1-1 gives the full variable domain: DVKVTQSSRYLVKRTGEKVFLECVQDMDHENMFWYRQDPGLGLRLIYFSYDVKMKEKGDIPEGYSVSREKKERFSLILESASTNQTSMYLCASSLGGNGNTEAFFGQGTRLTVV.

A word on this clone: Other DNA sequences in this specimen translate into the identical CDR3. This chain joins TRBV4-3 and TRBJ2-3; 7 bases are a match to TRBD2. V gave up 3 bases and J gave up 5 bases; unmatched junction bases: 5. CDR1 and CDR2 (germline): LGHNA, YSLEER. The CDR3 has 14 residues. The CDR3 DNA follows: TGCGCCAGCAGCCAGGGCGGGGGAGGAGATACGCAGTATTTT. It is translated as CASSQGGGGDTQYF.

The V gene is TRBV25-1, the J gene TRBJ2-7, with 8 bases lining up with TRBD2. CDR1 and CDR2 from the germline V gene are MGHDK and SYGVNS. This CDR3 spans 18 amino acids. V gave up 0 bases and J gave up 0 bases; unmatched junction bases: 10. The CDR3 DNA reads as TGTGCCAGCAGTGAATACAACACGGGAGGGCCGAGCTCCTACGAGCAGTACTTC. Its protein is CASSEYNTGGPSSYEQYF.

V gene TRBV10-2 combines with J gene TRBJ2-2; 8 nucleotides match TRBD1. Germline assignment: CDR1 WSHSY and CDR2 SAAADI. V lost 5 bases, J lost 3 bases, and 2 bases stayed unmatched. The CDR3 loop spans 14 amino acids. The CDR3 DNA follows: TGCGCCAGCAGTAACAGGGGGTACACCGGGGAGCTGTTTTTT. Amino acid sequence: CASSNRGYTGELFF.

The chain has TRBV19 and TRBJ2-1, with 10 bases lining up with TRBD2. V lost 2 bases, J lost 9 bases, and 7 bases stayed unmatched. This CDR3 region has 15 residues. CDR1 and CDR2 (germline): LNHDA, SQIVND (reference sequence). As DNA, the CDR3 is TGTGCCAGTAGTATATGGGCTAGCGGGAGAGTTGAGCAGTTCTTC. This codes for CASSIWASGRVEQFF.

The chain employs TRBV28 and TRBJ2-5; possibly TRBD2 for D (5 bases). The V gene lost 4 bases and the J gene lost 1 base, with 22 bases spanning the gap. CDR1 is MDHEN and CDR2 is SYDVKM in the germline V gene. The CDR3 is 18 amino acids. The CDR3 sequence: CASSSLSRRRGVQETQYF. CDR3 DNA sequence: TGTGCCAGCAGTTCCCTCTCGCGCCGCCGGGGAGTCCAAGAGACCCAGTACTTC.

The J gene is TRBJ2-7, the V gene TRBV29-1; D call uncertain. Trimming shortened V by 2 bases and J by 0 bases, and 14 bases separated the two germline ends. Germline assignment: CDR1 SQVTM and CDR2 ANQGSEA. The CDR3 has 15 amino acids. CDR3 sequence reads: CSVESAAESSYEQYF. The CDR3 nucleotides are TGCAGCGTTGAATCGGCTGCGGAGAGCTCCTACGAGCAGTACTTC.

CDR3 protein: CASSIEPTAYEQYF. The CDR3 DNA reads as TGTGCCAGTAGTATAGAGCCCACTGCCTACGAGCAGTACTTC. V is TRBV19 and J is TRBJ2-7; D gene ambiguous. Germline CDR1 and CDR2: LNHDA and SQIVND (reference sequence). V was pared by 0 bases and J by 2 bases, with 8 bases between. This CDR3 is 14 amino acids long.

The genes are TRBV27 and TRBJ1-2; 7 bases map to TRBD1. Germline trimming cut 6 bases from V and 5 bases from J; bases unmatched to any gene: 6. Germline V gives CDR1 MNHEY, CDR2 SMNVEV (reference sequence). This CDR3 spans 13 amino acids. In nucleotides, the CDR3 is TGTGCCAGCAGCAATGACAGGGATTATGGCTACACCTTC. It specifies CASSNDRDYGYTF.

CDR3 region: CASSPGQGGGGNEQFF. The CDR3 nucleotides are TGTGCCAGCAGTCCAGGACAGGGAGGGGGAGGGAATGAGCAGTTCTTC. The chain carries TRBV27 and TRBJ2-1; D perhaps matches TRBD1 (8 bases). The CDR3 extends over 16 amino acids. The germline V and J ends were trimmed by 5 bases and 7 bases, with 21 bases remaining between them. CDR1 is MNHEY, CDR2 SMNVEV, per germline (reference sequence).

This chain uses TRBV6-4 with TRBJ2-1; 8 nucleotides line up with TRBD2. Germline V gives CDR1 MRHNA, CDR2 SNTAGT. The CDR3 contains 16 residues. V lost 0 bases to trimming and J lost 7 bases; unmatched junction nucleotides: 8. The CDR3 DNA follows: TGTGCCAGCAGTGACTCGGGGGTAGCGGGAATTAATGAGCAGTTCTTC. This gives the protein CASSDSGVAGINEQFF.

The genes are TRBV25-1 and TRBJ2-1, with 8 bases matching TRBD2. CDR1 and CDR2 (germline): MGHDK, SYGVNS. V lost 5 bases, J lost 1 base, and 10 bases stayed unmatched. The CDR3 totals 17 residues. This CDR3 reads CASSSSAGEGSYNEQFF. DNA of the CDR3: TGTGCCAGCAGTTCTTCAGCGGGAGAGGGGTCCTACAATGAGCAGTTCTTC.

The rearrangement links TRBV7-9 to TRBJ2-5; no firm D call. Trimming left V 5 bases short and J 5 bases short, with 9 bases between. This CDR3 has 12 residues. The germline V gene encodes CDR1 SEHNR and CDR2 FQNEAQ (reference sequence). Written as DNA, the CDR3 is TGTGCCAGCAGCCGTGCGCGGGAGACCCAGTACTTC. Amino acid sequence: CASSRARETQYF.

The chain carries TRBV12-5 and TRBJ2-5, with TRBD1 as a possible D gene (5 bases). The V and J ends lost 1 base and 6 bases respectively, with 15 bases between them. The CDR3 is 15 residues long. CDR1 is LGHNT, CDR2 FRNRAP, per germline. CDR3: CASGLDRSSTKTQYF. The DNA of the CDR3 is TGTGCTAGTGGTTTGGACAGGAGTAGTACGAAGACCCAGTACTTC. Full variable domain (outside the CDR3, taken from reference TRBV12-5 and TRBJ2-5): DARVTQTPRHKVTEMGQEVTMRCQPILGHNTVFWYRQTMMQGLELLAYFRNRAPLDDSGMPKDRFSAEMPDATLATLKIQPSEPRDSAVYFCASGLDRSSTKTQYFGPGTRLLVL.

The CDR3 bases are TGTGCCAGCAGCGAAGGACTAGGGGCCTACGAGCAGTACTTC. Protein: CASSEGLGAYEQYF. V is TRBV9 and J is TRBJ2-5; 7 nucleotides match TRBD2. The better agreement between TRBJ2-7 and the DNA end casts doubt on the J call. The CDR3 is 14 amino acids. Per germline, CDR1 SGDLS and CDR2 YYNGEE.

The chain employs TRBV27 and TRBJ2-5; 8 bases align to TRBD1. Germline assignment: CDR1 MNHEY and CDR2 SMNVEV (reference sequence). This CDR3 region has 15 residues. V shed 2 bases, J shed 11 bases, and the junction held 13 bases outside the gene matches. The CDR3 DNA sequence: TGTGCCAGCAGTTTACAGGGGGCAGGGGGCGCGGAGCAGTACTTC. It is translated as CASSLQGAGGAEQYF.

Only a few counts were recorded for this clone. The chain is built from TRBV9 and TRBJ1-2; D not resolved. Germline-derived CDR1 and CDR2 are SGDLS and YYNGEE. This CDR3 has 18 amino acids. Trimming left V 1 base short and J 5 bases short, with 24 bases between. CDR3 loop: CASSVSPLRRQIGYGYTF. CDR3 coding DNA: TGTGCCAGCAGCGTAAGCCCTTTAAGGAGGCAGATAGGATATGGCTACACCTTC. The full variable domain, completed using reference TRBV9 and TRBJ1-2, is DSGVTQTPKHLITATGQRVTLRCSPRSGDLSVYWYQQSLDQGLQFLIQYYNGEERAKGNILERFSAQQFPDLHSELNLSSLELGDSALYFCASSVSPLRRQIGYGYTFGSGTRLTVV.